The present T cell receptor beta chain was sequenced within a study of blood T cell repertoires in COVID-19. The wider study: Acute and convalescent COVID-19 specimens originated in the United States, Italy and Spain.

The table lists this clone with a count of one. The data were produced by immunoSEQ multiplex PCR, yet TCRdb's version contains in-frame clones alone and is incomplete. The profile shows about 160,000 clones, around 85% of them singletons. Participant age was roughly 18 to 89 years, and participants resided in fewer than 25 US areas. Cohort placement rested on clinical history that participants reported themselves. CDR3 length: 13 amino acids. Germline V CDR1 and CDR2: GTSNPN, SVGIG (reference sequence). V was clipped by 3 bases and J by 6 bases; unmatched bases: 6. J is TRBJ1-2 and V is TRBV30; 8 bases are shared with TRBD1. The TCR sequence derives from a woman aged 40-49 years with acute COVID-19. The source material was PBMCs or T cells enriched from blood (not recorded which). The CDR3 is CAWRRQGANGYTF. The CDR3 DNA sequence: TGTGCCTGGAGGAGGCAGGGGGCGAATGGCTACACCTTC.